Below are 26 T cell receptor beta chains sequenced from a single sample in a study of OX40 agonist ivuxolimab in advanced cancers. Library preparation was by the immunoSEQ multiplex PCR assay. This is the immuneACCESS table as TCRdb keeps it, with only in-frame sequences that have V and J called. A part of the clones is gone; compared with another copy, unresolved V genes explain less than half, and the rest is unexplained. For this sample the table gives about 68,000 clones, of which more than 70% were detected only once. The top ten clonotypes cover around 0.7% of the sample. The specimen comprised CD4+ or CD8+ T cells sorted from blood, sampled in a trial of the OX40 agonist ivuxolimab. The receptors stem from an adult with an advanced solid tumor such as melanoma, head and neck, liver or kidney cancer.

DNA for the CDR3: TGTGCCAGCAGTCTTACTAGCGCGCCGTACAATGAGCAGTTCTTC. This sequence encodes CASSLTSAPYNEQFF. The V and J genes are TRBV6-5 and TRBJ2-1, with 7 bases aligning to TRBD2. The V gene end was trimmed by 5 bases and the J gene end by 4 bases; junction bases not matched to a gene: 8. The length of the CDR3 is 15 residues. Per germline, CDR1 MNHEY and CDR2 SVGAGI.

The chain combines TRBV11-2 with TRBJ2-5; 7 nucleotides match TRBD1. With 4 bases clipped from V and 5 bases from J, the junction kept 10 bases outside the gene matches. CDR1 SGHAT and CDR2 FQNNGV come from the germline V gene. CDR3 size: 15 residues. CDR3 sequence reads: CASSSLDRAWETQYF. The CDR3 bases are TGTGCCAGCAGCTCCCTCGACAGGGCTTGGGAGACCCAGTACTTC.

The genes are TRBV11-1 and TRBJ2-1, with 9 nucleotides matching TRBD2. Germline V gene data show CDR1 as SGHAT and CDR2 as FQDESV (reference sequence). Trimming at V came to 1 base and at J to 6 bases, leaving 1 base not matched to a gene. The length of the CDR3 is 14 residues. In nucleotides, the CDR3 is TGTGCCAGCAGCTTAGAGACTAGCGGCAATGAGCAGTTCTTC. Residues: CASSLETSGNEQFF.

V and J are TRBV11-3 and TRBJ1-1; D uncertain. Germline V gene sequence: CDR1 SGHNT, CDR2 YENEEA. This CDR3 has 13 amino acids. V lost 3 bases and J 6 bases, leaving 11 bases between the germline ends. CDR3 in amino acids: CASSFSRSSEAFF. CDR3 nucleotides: TGTGCCAGCAGCTTTTCCAGGTCATCTGAAGCTTTCTTT.

The CDR3 loop is CASSKDTNYGYTF. As DNA, the CDR3 is TGTGCCAGCAGTAAGGACACGAACTATGGCTACACCTTC. The V call is TRBV6-5, the J call TRBJ1-2; maybe TRBD1 (5 bases). V lost 5 bases to trimming and J lost 2 bases, with 9 bases between them. The CDR3 runs 13 residues. CDR1 is MNHEY and CDR2 is SVGAGI in the germline V gene.

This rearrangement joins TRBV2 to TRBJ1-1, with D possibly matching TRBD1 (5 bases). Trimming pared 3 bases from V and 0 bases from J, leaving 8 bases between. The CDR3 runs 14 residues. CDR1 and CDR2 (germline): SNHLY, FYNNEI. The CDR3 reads CASSDKGLNTEAFF. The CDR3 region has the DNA TGTGCCAGCAGTGACAAGGGGCTGAACACTGAAGCTTTCTTT.

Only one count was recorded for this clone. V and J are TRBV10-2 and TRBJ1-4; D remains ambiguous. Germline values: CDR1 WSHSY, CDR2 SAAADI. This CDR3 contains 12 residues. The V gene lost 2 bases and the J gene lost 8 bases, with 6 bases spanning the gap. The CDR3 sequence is CASSETGEKLFF. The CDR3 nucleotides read TGCGCCAGCAGTGAGACGGGCGAAAAACTGTTTTTT.

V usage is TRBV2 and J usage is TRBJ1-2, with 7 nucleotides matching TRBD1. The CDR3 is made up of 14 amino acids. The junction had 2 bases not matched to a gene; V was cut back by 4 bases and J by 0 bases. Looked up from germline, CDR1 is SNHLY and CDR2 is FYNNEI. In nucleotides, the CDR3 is TGTGCCAGCAGTGTGGGACAGCCTAACTATGGCTACACCTTC. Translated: CASSVGQPNYGYTF.

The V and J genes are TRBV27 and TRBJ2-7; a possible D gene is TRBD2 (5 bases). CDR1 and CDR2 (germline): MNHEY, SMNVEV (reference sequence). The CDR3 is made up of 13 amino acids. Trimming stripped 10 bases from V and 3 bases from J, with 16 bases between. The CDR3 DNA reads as TGTGCCACCCGGGAACGGATGGGCTACGAGCAGTACTTC. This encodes CATRERMGYEQYF.

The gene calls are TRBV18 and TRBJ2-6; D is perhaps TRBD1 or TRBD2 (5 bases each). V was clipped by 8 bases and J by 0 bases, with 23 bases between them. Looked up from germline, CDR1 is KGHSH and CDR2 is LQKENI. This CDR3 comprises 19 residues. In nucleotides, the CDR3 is TGTGCCAGCCCACGGGACCCCAACCAAGGGAGCTCTGGGGCCAACGTCCTGACTTTC. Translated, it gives CASPRDPNQGSSGANVLTF.

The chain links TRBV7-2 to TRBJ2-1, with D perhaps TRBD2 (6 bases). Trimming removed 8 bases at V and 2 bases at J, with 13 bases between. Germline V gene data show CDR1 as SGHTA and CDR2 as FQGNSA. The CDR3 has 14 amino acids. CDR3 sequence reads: CASALSGAYNEQFF. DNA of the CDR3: TGTGCCAGCGCCCTTTCGGGGGCCTACAATGAGCAGTTCTTC.

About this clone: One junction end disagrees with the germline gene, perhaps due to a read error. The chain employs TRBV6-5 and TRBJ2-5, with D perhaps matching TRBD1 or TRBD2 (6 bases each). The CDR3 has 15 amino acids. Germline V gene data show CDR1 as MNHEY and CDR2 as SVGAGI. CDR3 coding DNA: TGTGCCAGCAGTTACTTGGGGGGCACTATCGACTCTCTGGACTTC. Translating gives CASSYLGGTIDSLDF.

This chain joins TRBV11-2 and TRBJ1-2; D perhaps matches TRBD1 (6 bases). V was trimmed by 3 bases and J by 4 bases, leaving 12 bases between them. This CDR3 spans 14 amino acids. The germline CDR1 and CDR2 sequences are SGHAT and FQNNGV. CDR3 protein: CASSLGHSVYGYTF. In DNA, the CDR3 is TGTGCCAGCAGCTTGGGACACTCGGTCTATGGCTACACCTTC.

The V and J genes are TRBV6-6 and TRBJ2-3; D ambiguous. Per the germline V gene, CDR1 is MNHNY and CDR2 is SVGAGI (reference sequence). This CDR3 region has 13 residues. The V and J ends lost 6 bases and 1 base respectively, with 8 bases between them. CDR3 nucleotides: TGTGCCAGCAGGGCCGATGGCACAGATACGCAGTATTTT. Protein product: CASRADGTDTQYF.

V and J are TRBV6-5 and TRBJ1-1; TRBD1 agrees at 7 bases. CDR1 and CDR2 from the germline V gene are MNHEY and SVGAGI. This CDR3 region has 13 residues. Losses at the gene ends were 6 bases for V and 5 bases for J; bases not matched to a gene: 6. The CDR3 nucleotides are TGTGCCAGCAGGGTGGGACAGAGAACTGAAGCTTTCTTT. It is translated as CASRVGQRTEAFF.

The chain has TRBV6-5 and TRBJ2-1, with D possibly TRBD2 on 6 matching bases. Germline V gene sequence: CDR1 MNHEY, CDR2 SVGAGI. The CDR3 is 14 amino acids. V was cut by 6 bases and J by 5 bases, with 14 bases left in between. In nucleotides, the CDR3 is TGTGCCAGCAGGCGGCCTGGAGGGGACAATGAGCAGTTCTTC. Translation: CASRRPGGDNEQFF.

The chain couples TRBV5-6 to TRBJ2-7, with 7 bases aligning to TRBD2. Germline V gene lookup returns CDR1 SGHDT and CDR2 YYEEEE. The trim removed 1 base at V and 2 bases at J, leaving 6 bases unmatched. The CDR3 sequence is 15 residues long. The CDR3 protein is CASSLKFAGAYEQYF. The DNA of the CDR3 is TGTGCCAGCAGCTTGAAGTTTGCGGGGGCCTACGAGCAGTACTTC.

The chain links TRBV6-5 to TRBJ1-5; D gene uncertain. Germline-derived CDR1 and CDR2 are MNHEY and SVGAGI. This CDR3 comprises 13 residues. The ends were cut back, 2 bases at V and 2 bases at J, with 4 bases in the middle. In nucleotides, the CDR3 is TGTGCCAGCAGTTACCAGGGCAATCAGCCCCAGCATTTT. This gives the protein CASSYQGNQPQHF.

CDR3 nucleotide sequence: TGTGCCAGCAGTTCGGGACAGGGGAATGAAAAACTGTTTTTT. Amino acids: CASSSGQGNEKLFF. The V and J genes are TRBV6-6 and TRBJ1-4; 10 nucleotides line up with TRBD1. This CDR3 is built from 14 residues. Germline CDR1 is MNHNY and CDR2 is SVGAGI (reference sequence). The V gene end was trimmed by 4 bases and the J gene end by 5 bases; junction bases not matched to a gene: 1.

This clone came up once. CDR3: CASSLDRGTYGYTF. CDR3 DNA sequence: TGTGCCAGCAGCCTGGACAGGGGGACCTATGGCTACACCTTC. V gene TRBV5-4 combines with J gene TRBJ1-2; 10 positions match TRBD1. The CDR3 is made up of 14 amino acids. In germline, CDR1 is SGHNT, CDR2 YYREEE (reference sequence). Trimming at V came to 4 bases and at J to 4 bases, leaving 4 bases not matched to a gene.

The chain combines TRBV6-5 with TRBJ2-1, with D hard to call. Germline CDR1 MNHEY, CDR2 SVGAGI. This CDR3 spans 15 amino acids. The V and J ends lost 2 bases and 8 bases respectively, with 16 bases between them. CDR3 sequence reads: CASSYDQSRSHEQFF. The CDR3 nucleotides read TGTGCCAGCAGTTACGATCAGTCGAGGTCCCATGAGCAGTTCTTC.

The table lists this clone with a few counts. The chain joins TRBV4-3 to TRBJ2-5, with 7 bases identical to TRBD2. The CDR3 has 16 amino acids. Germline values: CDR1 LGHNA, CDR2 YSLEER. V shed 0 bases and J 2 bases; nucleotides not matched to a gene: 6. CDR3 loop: CASSQEGPGGQETQYF. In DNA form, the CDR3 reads TGCGCCAGCAGCCAAGAGGGACCGGGGGGACAAGAGACCCAGTACTTC.

The chain's CDR3 is CASSPRQGLSYEQYF. The CDR3 region has the DNA TGTGCCAGCTCACCACGCCAGGGGCTCTCCTACGAGCAGTACTTC. V usage is TRBV18 and J usage is TRBJ2-7; the D gene is possibly TRBD1 (6 bases). The CDR3 is 15 residues long. The germline gives CDR1 KGHSH, CDR2 LQKENI. V was clipped by 1 base and J by 0 bases, with 10 bases between them.

In DNA, the CDR3 is TGTGCTAGTGGGCCCCCGGGGAGCAATCAGCCCCAGCATTTT. As protein: CASGPPGSNQPQHF. The chain carries TRBV12-5 and TRBJ1-5; no clear D. The CDR3 consists of 14 residues. Germline lookup yields CDR1 LGHNT and CDR2 FRNRAP. Trimming shortened V by 6 bases and J by 1 base, and 10 bases separated the two germline ends. Full variable domain (missing parts from reference TRBV12-5 and TRBJ1-5): DARVTQTPRHKVTEMGQEVTMRCQPILGHNTVFWYRQTMMQGLELLAYFRNRAPLDDSGMPKDRFSAEMPDATLATLKIQPSEPRDSAVYFCASGPPGSNQPQHFGDGTRLSIL.

CDR3 in DNA: TGTGCCAGCAGCTTAGCACCGCAGGCCAGCGGGGAGCTGTTTTTT. Residues: CASSLAPQASGELFF. This rearrangement joins TRBV7-2 to TRBJ2-2; unclear D gene. CDR1 and CDR2 (germline): SGHTA, FQGNSA. There are 15 residues in the CDR3. Deletions cut 0 bases from V and 7 bases from J, with 12 bases between. Full variable domain (remainder filled in from reference TRBV7-2 and TRBJ2-2): GAGVSQSPSNKVTEKGKDVELRCDPISGHTALYWYRQSLGQGLEFLIYFQGNSAPDKSGLPSDRFSAERTGGSVSTLTIQRTQQEDSAVYLCASSLAPQASGELFFGEGSRLTVL.

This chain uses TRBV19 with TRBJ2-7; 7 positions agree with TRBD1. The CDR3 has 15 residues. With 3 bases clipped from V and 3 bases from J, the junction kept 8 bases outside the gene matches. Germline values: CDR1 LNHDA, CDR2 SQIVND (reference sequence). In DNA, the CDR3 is TGTGCCAGTAGTATCCAAGGGGGCTCAGGCTACGAGCAGTACTTC. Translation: CASSIQGGSGYEQYF.